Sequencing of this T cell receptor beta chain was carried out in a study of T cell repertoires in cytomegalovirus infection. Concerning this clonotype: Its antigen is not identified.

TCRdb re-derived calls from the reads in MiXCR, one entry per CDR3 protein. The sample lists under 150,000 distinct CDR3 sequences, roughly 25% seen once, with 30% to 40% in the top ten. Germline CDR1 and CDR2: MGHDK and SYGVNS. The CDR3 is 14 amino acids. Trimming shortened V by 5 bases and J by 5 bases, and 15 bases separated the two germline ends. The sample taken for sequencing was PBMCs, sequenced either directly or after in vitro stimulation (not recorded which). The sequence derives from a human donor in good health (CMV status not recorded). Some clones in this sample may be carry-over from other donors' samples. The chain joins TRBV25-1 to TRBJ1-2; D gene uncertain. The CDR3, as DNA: TGTGCCAGCAGTTTACAAGGACTGAATTATGGCTACACCTTC. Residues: CASSLQGLNYGYTF.